These T cell receptor beta chains were read from a single sample in a study of blood T cell repertoires in COVID-19. Clones were sequenced by immunoSEQ multiplex PCR, and TCRdb holds only the in-frame ones, with some missing. The data show 300,000 to 400,000 clones, roughly 91% seen once. The sample taken for sequencing was PBMCs or T cells enriched from blood (not recorded which). The origin of the receptors is a woman aged 18 to 35 who had recovered from COVID-19. Both conserved end residues are part of each CDR3. Fields, in order: CDR3 DNA, CDR3 protein, clone size, V gene, J gene, D gene. A D gene is named only where the DNA matches it firmly. Size is stated for part of the rows, as once, few or many counts, or as a class when the clone is expanded.

CDR3 DNA: TGTGCCAGCACCTCGCAGCGGGGGGACAATGAGCAGTTCTTC; CDR3 protein: CASTSQRGDNEQFF; clone size: NA; V gene: TRBV27; J gene: TRBJ2-1; D gene: TRBD2
CDR3 DNA: TGTGCCAGCAGCTATACCGGGACAAGCTATGGCTACACCTTC; CDR3 protein: CASSYTGTSYGYTF; clone size: NA; V gene: TRBV5-6; J gene: TRBJ1-2; D gene: NA
CDR3 DNA: TGTGCCGCAGGGGAACACGACGGAGATCAGCCCCAGCATTTT; CDR3 protein: CAAGEHDGDQPQHF; clone size: NA; V gene: TRBV7-9; J gene: TRBJ1-5; D gene: NA
CDR3 DNA: TGTGCCAGCAGCCACTATGGACAGGGGAACTACGAGCAGTACTTC; CDR3 protein: CASSHYGQGNYEQYF; clone size: NA; V gene: TRBV5-6; J gene: TRBJ2-7; D gene: TRBD1
CDR3 DNA: TGTGCCAGCAGAGTAGCGGGGGGGCACGGGAATGAGCAGTTCTTC; CDR3 protein: CASRVAGGHGNEQFF; clone size: NA; V gene: TRBV11-2; J gene: TRBJ2-1; D gene: TRBD2
CDR3 DNA: TGTGCCAGCAGCGGACGGGACAGGCTTAATTCACCCCTCCACTTT; CDR3 protein: CASSGRDRLNSPLHF; clone size: NA; V gene: TRBV21-1; J gene: TRBJ1-6; D gene: NA
CDR3 DNA: TGTGCCAGAAGCTCGGGGGAGAACACTGAAGCTTTCTTT; CDR3 protein: CARSSGENTEAFF; clone size: NA; V gene: TRBV7-5; J gene: TRBJ1-1; D gene: NA
CDR3 DNA: TGTGCCAGCAGTCGGGACAGAAATTATCAGCCCCAGCATTTT; CDR3 protein: CASSRDRNYQPQHF; clone size: NA; V gene: TRBV2; J gene: TRBJ1-5; D gene: TRBD1
CDR3 DNA: TGTGCCAGCAGCCCCGGGACTAGCGGCGGGGAGCTGTTTTTT; CDR3 protein: CASSPGTSGGELFF; clone size: NA; V gene: TRBV7-2; J gene: TRBJ2-2; D gene: TRBD2
CDR3 DNA: TGTGCCAGCTCCGCGGGGGGGCAGGGTCGCCAGCCCCAGCATTTT; CDR3 protein: CASSAGGQGRQPQHF; clone size: NA; V gene: TRBV18; J gene: TRBJ1-5; D gene: NA
CDR3 DNA: TGTGCCAGCAGCTTGGCCGGGACAGGGGTGACCTACGAGCAGTACTTC; CDR3 protein: CASSLAGTGVTYEQYF; clone size: NA; V gene: TRBV7-9; J gene: TRBJ2-7; D gene: TRBD1
CDR3 DNA: TGTGCCAGCAGTTACCTCGGGGGGCAATCACCCCTCCACTTT; CDR3 protein: CASSYLGGQSPLHF; clone size: NA; V gene: TRBV6-5; J gene: TRBJ1-6; D gene: NA
CDR3 DNA: TGCGCCAGCAGCCCCTCCTGGGCGGGGAGCCAAGAGACCCAGTACTTC; CDR3 protein: CASSPSWAGSQETQYF; clone size: NA; V gene: TRBV4-3; J gene: TRBJ2-5; D gene: NA
CDR3 DNA: TGTGCCAGCAGTCCCTTGGACAGGGACGATTCACCCCTCCACTTT; CDR3 protein: CASSPLDRDDSPLHF; clone size: NA; V gene: TRBV28; J gene: TRBJ1-6; D gene: TRBD1
CDR3 DNA: TGTGCCAGCAGCCCCGGGACAGGGGGCTTTATGGACACTGAAGCTTTCTTT; CDR3 protein: CASSPGTGGFMDTEAFF; clone size: NA; V gene: TRBV7-9; J gene: TRBJ1-1; D gene: TRBD1
CDR3 DNA: TGTGCCAGCAGCTTGGCTAGCGGGGGGGCCTCGGATGAGCAGTTCTTC; CDR3 protein: CASSLASGGASDEQFF; clone size: NA; V gene: TRBV5-6; J gene: TRBJ2-1; D gene: TRBD2
CDR3 DNA: TGTGCCAGCAGCTTCACCAGGGGTTTCCACGAGCAGTACTTC; CDR3 protein: CASSFTRGFHEQYF; clone size: NA; V gene: TRBV11-2; J gene: TRBJ2-7; D gene: NA
CDR3 DNA: TGTGCCAGCTCAATTTTACAGGGGGCCTATGGCTACACCTTC; CDR3 protein: CASSILQGAYGYTF; clone size: NA; V gene: TRBV18; J gene: TRBJ1-2; D gene: TRBD1
CDR3 DNA: TGCGCCAGCAGTGAGCTGAACCCCTACGAGCAGTACTTC; CDR3 protein: CASSELNPYEQYF; clone size: NA; V gene: TRBV5-1; J gene: TRBJ2-7; D gene: NA
CDR3 DNA: TGTGCCAGCAACCAGCAGTCGGGAGCTAACTATGGCTACACCTTC; CDR3 protein: CASNQQSGANYGYTF; clone size: NA; V gene: TRBV11-2; J gene: TRBJ1-2; D gene: NA
CDR3 DNA: TGTGCCAGCAGTGAAGGGCAGGGGGGCTACGAGCAGTACTTC; CDR3 protein: CASSEGQGGYEQYF; clone size: NA; V gene: TRBV6-1; J gene: TRBJ2-7; D gene: NA
CDR3 DNA: TGTGCCAGCAGCGTAGAGGGACAGGGGGCGCACCCTTACGATGGCTACACCTTC; CDR3 protein: CASSVEGQGAHPYDGYTF; clone size: NA; V gene: TRBV9; J gene: TRBJ1-2; D gene: TRBD1
CDR3 DNA: TGTGCCAGCAGCCAAGATTGGTCGGGGAATGAGCAGTTCTTC; CDR3 protein: CASSQDWSGNEQFF; clone size: few; V gene: TRBV3-1/TRBV3-2; J gene: TRBJ2-1; D gene: NA
CDR3 DNA: TGTGCCAGCAGCTTAACCCCCAGCGGGGGCGCAGATACGCAGTATTTT; CDR3 protein: CASSLTPSGGADTQYF; clone size: NA; V gene: TRBV7-3; J gene: TRBJ2-3; D gene: TRBD2
CDR3 DNA: TGTGCCAGCAGCTTACAGACAGGGGGCGACGAAAAACTGTTTTTT; CDR3 protein: CASSLQTGGDEKLFF; clone size: NA; V gene: TRBV7-9; J gene: TRBJ1-4; D gene: TRBD1
CDR3 DNA: TGTGCCAGCAGTTATTGGGGGGGACAGGGGGTCGACGGCTACACCTTC; CDR3 protein: CASSYWGGQGVDGYTF; clone size: NA; V gene: TRBV6-5; J gene: TRBJ1-2; D gene: TRBD1
CDR3 DNA: TGTGCCAGTAGTATCTCAGGGGCCCTCTCGGGGTATGGCTACACCTTC; CDR3 protein: CASSISGALSGYGYTF; clone size: NA; V gene: TRBV19; J gene: TRBJ1-2; D gene: NA
CDR3 DNA: TGCAGCGTGGAGGGGGCAGGGGCTGGAAACACCATATATTTT; CDR3 protein: CSVEGAGAGNTIYF; clone size: NA; V gene: TRBV29-1; J gene: TRBJ1-3; D gene: TRBD1
CDR3 DNA: TGCGCCAGCAGCCACTCGGGGGGTAGAGCCGGGGCCAACGTCCTGACTTTC; CDR3 protein: CASSHSGGRAGANVLTF; clone size: NA; V gene: TRBV4-3; J gene: TRBJ2-6; D gene: TRBD2
CDR3 DNA: TGTGCCAGTAGCAGATTAAACAGGGCGTCCTATAATTCACCCCTCCACTTT; CDR3 protein: CASSRLNRASYNSPLHF; clone size: NA; V gene: TRBV19; J gene: TRBJ1-6; D gene: NA
CDR3 DNA: TGTGCCATCAGTGAATCAGGGAACACCGGGGAGCTGTTTTTT; CDR3 protein: CAISESGNTGELFF; clone size: NA; V gene: TRBV10-3; J gene: TRBJ2-2; D gene: NA
CDR3 DNA: TGTGCCAGCAGTGACCGGGACAGGGGCTCAGAGACCCAGTACTTC; CDR3 protein: CASSDRDRGSETQYF; clone size: NA; V gene: TRBV6-4; J gene: TRBJ2-5; D gene: TRBD1
CDR3 DNA: TGTGCCAGCAGTTACATACAGACAGGGGTTGGCTATGGCTACACCTTC; CDR3 protein: CASSYIQTGVGYGYTF; clone size: once; V gene: TRBV6-6; J gene: TRBJ1-2; D gene: TRBD1
CDR3 DNA: TGTGCCAGCAGCCGGAGCGGGGCCCTTTACAATGAGCAGTTCTTC; CDR3 protein: CASSRSGALYNEQFF; clone size: NA; V gene: TRBV5-6; J gene: TRBJ2-1; D gene: TRBD2
CDR3 DNA: TGTGCCAGCAGTGCAGGGGCAAGCGAAAAACTGTTTTTT; CDR3 protein: CASSAGASEKLFF; clone size: NA; V gene: TRBV6-4; J gene: TRBJ1-4; D gene: NA
CDR3 DNA: TGTGCCTGGACCCCCGGGGACAGGGTGAATCAGCCCCAGCATTTT; CDR3 protein: CAWTPGDRVNQPQHF; clone size: NA; V gene: TRBV30; J gene: TRBJ1-5; D gene: TRBD1
CDR3 DNA: TGTGCCAGCAGCGTAGGATCGGGGAGCTACAATGAGCAGTTCTTC; CDR3 protein: CASSVGSGSYNEQFF; clone size: once; V gene: TRBV9; J gene: TRBJ2-1; D gene: NA
CDR3 DNA: TGTGCCTGGAGTAGACAGAGCTATGAAGCTTTCTTT; CDR3 protein: CAWSRQSYEAFF; clone size: NA; V gene: TRBV30; J gene: TRBJ1-1; D gene: NA
CDR3 DNA: TGTGCCAGCAGCCTCGGGACACTCTCTAACTATGGCTACACCTTC; CDR3 protein: CASSLGTLSNYGYTF; clone size: NA; V gene: TRBV13; J gene: TRBJ1-2; D gene: NA
CDR3 DNA: TGTGCCAGTAAGGGGGGGGCGAGGATGAACACTGAAGCTTTCTTT; CDR3 protein: CASKGGARMNTEAFF; clone size: NA; V gene: TRBV6-5; J gene: TRBJ1-1; D gene: NA
CDR3 DNA: TGTGCTAGTGGTTTGGACCGAGGGTACTCACCCCTCCACTTT; CDR3 protein: CASGLDRGYSPLHF; clone size: NA; V gene: TRBV12-5; J gene: TRBJ1-6; D gene: NA
CDR3 DNA: TGTGCCAGCAGGCGCTCCGACAATGCCAACGTCCTGACTTTC; CDR3 protein: CASRRSDNANVLTF; clone size: NA; V gene: TRBV6-5; J gene: TRBJ2-6; D gene: NA
CDR3 DNA: TGTGCCTGGAGTCCCTCCTCTCCCGATAATTCACCCCTCCACTTT; CDR3 protein: CAWSPSSPDNSPLHF; clone size: NA; V gene: TRBV30; J gene: TRBJ1-6; D gene: NA
CDR3 DNA: TGTGCCAGCGCGGGGGGGAGAGGCTCTGGAAACACCATATATTTT; CDR3 protein: CASAGGRGSGNTIYF; clone size: NA; V gene: TRBV6-5; J gene: TRBJ1-3; D gene: NA